The clone carrying this T cell receptor (beta chain) was counted at least ten times. What it binds is unknown. This sample is drawn from a study of blood T cells in healthy people across ages. Study-wide findings and caveats: Donors of long life had a larger count of naive CD4+ cells and greater diversity than aged donors.

A J-beta primer mix and a sample-barcoded 5' primer were used in a second PCR of roughly 6 to 11 cycles. TCRdb passed the 5' RACE reads through MiXCR, listing each CDR3 protein once. Altogether about 620,000 distinct CDR3 sequences are present, around 21% being singletons, with the ten largest covering roughly 3.6%. Germline loops: CDR1 MDHEN, CDR2 SYDVKM. The CDR3 has 15 amino acids. V lost 5 bases and J 2 bases, leaving 14 bases between the germline ends. The V gene is TRBV28, the J gene TRBJ2-3; the D gene is possibly TRBD2 (5 bases). The sequenced material came from blood. This sequence was found in a man between 65 and 85 years old in good health. Written as DNA, the CDR3 is TGTGCCAGCAGTCCAATGGGAGCGTCCACAGATACGCAGTATTTT. Its translation is CASSPMGASTDTQYF.